This is a list of T cell receptor beta chains from one sample in a study of CD8+ T cells in alopecia areata. The assay was immunoSEQ multiplex PCR, and TCRdb's table has in-frame clones only and misses some. The sample has about 5,700 clones; just over 60% are singletons. The source material was skin, sampled at week 0. The receptors derive from a human donor with alopecia areata. CDR3s include the opening cysteine and the closing phenylalanine or tryptophan. A D gene is named only where the DNA matches it firmly. Not all rows give a size; the values are once, few, many and, for expanded clones, a class.

D gene	clone size	V gene	J gene	CDR3 protein	CDR3 DNA
TRBD1	NA	TRBV30	TRBJ2-5	CAAARDRQETQYF	TGTGCCGCGGCGCGGGACAGGCAAGAGACCCAGTACTTC
NA	NA	TRBV30	TRBJ1-3	CAWSVQSGNTIYF	TGTGCCTGGAGTGTTCAATCTGGAAACACCATATATTTT
TRBD1	NA	TRBV9	TRBJ2-4	CASSDRDRGHIQYF	TGTGCCAGCAGCGACCGGGACAGGGGTCACATTCAGTACTTC
NA	few	TRBV19	TRBJ1-2	CASSHWAARDGYTF	TGTGCCAGTAGTCACTGGGCGGCGCGGGATGGCTACACCTTC
NA	NA	TRBV7-6	TRBJ2-2	CASSLAHHGAPNTGELFF	TGTGCCAGCAGCTTAGCCCACCATGGTGCTCCGAACACCGGGGAGCTGTTTTTT
TRBD2	NA	TRBV18	TRBJ2-3	CASSQNGGEDTQYF	TGTGCCAGCTCACAAAACGGGGGGGAAGATACGCAGTATTTT
NA	NA	TRBV5-8	TRBJ1-1	CASSLPVQGLNTEAFF	TGTGCCAGCAGCTTACCTGTGCAGGGACTTAACACTGAAGCTTTCTTT
NA	NA	TRBV7-9	TRBJ2-5	CASSPQGGDHQETQYF	TGTGCCAGCAGCCCCCAAGGAGGCGACCACCAAGAGACCCAGTACTTC
NA	NA	TRBV7-2	TRBJ2-5	CASRLGRGWTQYF	TGTGCCAGCAGACTGGGACGGGGATGGACCCAGTACTTC
NA	NA	TRBV2	TRBJ1-4	CASRVGEKLFF	TGTGCCAGCAGGGTGGGAGAAAAACTGTTTTTT
TRBD1	NA	TRBV10-3	TRBJ2-5	CAIGDDRGSVETQYF	TGTGCCATCGGAGATGACAGGGGATCGGTGGAGACCCAGTACTTC
NA	NA	TRBV21-1	TRBJ2-1	CASSKDYGGPPSSYNEQFF	TGTGCCAGCAGCAAAGATTACGGGGGGCCCCCGAGCTCCTACAATGAGCAGTTCTTC
NA	few	TRBV6-6	TRBJ2-3	CASRSGLSTDTQYF	TGTGCCAGCAGATCCGGGCTCAGCACAGATACGCAGTATTTT
TRBD1	NA	TRBV5-1	TRBJ1-1	CASSSQRTGFGEAFF	TGCGCCAGCAGCTCTCAACGGACAGGGTTCGGTGAAGCTTTCTTT
TRBD1	few	TRBV19	TRBJ2-7	CASKQGYEQYF	TGTGCCAGTAAACAGGGGTACGAGCAGTACTTC
NA	few	TRBV29-1	TRBJ2-7	CSVGHGARDEQYF	TGCAGCGTGGGACATGGGGCGCGAGACGAGCAGTACTTC
TRBD2	NA	TRBV5-6	TRBJ2-1	CASSKWGLAGGYNEQFF	TGTGCCAGCAGCAAATGGGGACTAGCGGGGGGATACAATGAGCAGTTCTTC
NA	NA	TRBV5-5	TRBJ1-5	CASSLDRRNQPQHF	TGTGCCAGCAGCTTGGACAGGCGCAATCAGCCCCAGCATTTT
TRBD1	NA	TRBV18	TRBJ1-5	CASSPRTGENQPQHF	TGTGCCAGCTCACCACGGACAGGGGAGAATCAGCCCCAGCATTTT
NA	NA	TRBV6-5	TRBJ2-1	CASSYSQGLQGNEQFF	TGTGCCAGCAGTTACTCCCAAGGACTACAGGGGAATGAGCAGTTCTTC
TRBD2	NA	TRBV7-8	TRBJ2-7	CASSLRTSGSFYEQYF	TGTGCCAGCAGCCTACGGACTAGCGGGTCCTTCTACGAGCAGTACTTC
TRBD1	few	TRBV15	TRBJ1-6	CATSGTGDNSPLHF	TGTGCCACCAGCGGGACAGGGGATAATTCACCCCTCCACTTT
TRBD2	NA	TRBV2	TRBJ2-1	CASSPLAGAHLYNEQFF	TGTGCCAGCAGCCCACTAGCGGGGGCCCACCTTTACAATGAGCAGTTCTTC
NA	NA	TRBV15	TRBJ1-1	CATSRIGPGRGEAFF	TGTGCCACCAGCAGAATCGGGCCAGGGAGGGGTGAAGCTTTCTTT
NA	NA	TRBV27	TRBJ1-2	CASMVRARLNYGYTF	TGTGCCAGCATGGTAAGGGCTAGGCTGAACTATGGCTACACCTTC
NA	NA	TRBV5-6	TRBJ1-5	CASSQVDLGMMSNQPQHF	TGCGCCAGCAGCCAAGTCGACCTCGGGATGATGAGCAATCAGCCCCAGCATTTT
TRBD1	NA	TRBV6-1	TRBJ2-7	CASSEEAGGDYEQYF	TGTGCCAGCAGTGAAGAGGCAGGGGGTGACTACGAGCAGTACTTC
NA	NA	TRBV19	TRBJ1-2	CASSHYGYTF	TGTGCCAGTAGCCACTATGGCTACACCTTC
NA	NA	TRBV13	TRBJ1-2	CASSLGSTGYGYTF	TGTGCCAGCAGCTTAGGGTCGACAGGTTATGGCTACACCTTC
NA	NA	TRBV7-2	TRBJ2-7	CASSSSSPYEQYF	TGTGCCAGCAGTTCGTCTAGCCCCTACGAGCAGTACTTC
TRBD1	few	TRBV7-9	TRBJ1-4	CASSSSRTGGNEKLFF	TGTGCCAGCAGCTCATCCCGGACAGGGGGTAATGAAAAACTGTTTTTT
TRBD1	medium-sized	TRBV19	TRBJ1-2	CASSVDPTGYYGYTF	TGTGCCAGTAGTGTGGACCCGACAGGGTACTATGGCTACACCTTC
TRBD1	once	TRBV30	TRBJ1-2	CAWSSSAHGTGYGYTF	TGTGCCTGGAGTTCCTCAGCACATGGGACAGGCTATGGCTACACCTTC
NA	NA	TRBV18	TRBJ2-2	CASSAGTPTNTGELFF	TGTGCCAGCTCAGCCGGGACACCAACGAACACCGGGGAGCTGTTTTTT
NA	few	TRBV7-2	TRBJ2-3	CASGGGTGDTQYF	TGTGCCAGCGGGGGTGGGACTGGAGATACGCAGTATTTT
NA	NA	TRBV10-2	TRBJ1-1	CASSESGVNTEAFF	TGCGCCAGCAGTGAGTCGGGGGTGAACACTGAAGCTTTCTTT
TRBD2	few	TRBV5-1	TRBJ2-7	CASSLLAGENEQYF	TGCGCCAGCAGCTTACTAGCGGGGGAAAACGAGCAGTACTTC
TRBD1	NA	TRBV7-9	TRBJ1-1	CASSLGRGHIEAFF	TGTGCCAGCAGCTTAGGCAGGGGGCATATTGAAGCTTTCTTT
NA	NA	TRBV2	TRBJ2-6	CARTVTSGANVLTF	TGTGCCAGGACGGTAACCTCTGGGGCCAACGTCCTGACTTTC
NA	few	TRBV23-1	TRBJ1-2	CASSQSSEDSYGYTF	TGCGCCAGCAGTCAATCGTCCGAGGACAGCTATGGCTACACCTTC
TRBD1	once	TRBV6-5	TRBJ1-6	CASTRTGGSPLHF	TGTGCCAGCACCCGGACAGGGGGCTCACCCCTCCACTTT
NA	NA	TRBV4-2	TRBJ1-5	CASSQDFIQPQHF	TGTGCCAGCAGCCAAGATTTTATCCAGCCCCAGCATTTT
NA	NA	TRBV5-1	TRBJ1-3	CASSEWVGSGNTIYF	TGCGCCAGCAGCGAGTGGGTGGGCTCTGGAAACACCATATATTTT
NA	NA	TRBV5-1	TRBJ2-3	CASSWGGGRTDTQYF	TGCGCCAGCAGCTGGGGGGGCGGAAGGACAGATACGCAGTATTTT
NA	NA	TRBV7-3	TRBJ1-6	CASSLTGLPNSPLHF	TGTGCCAGCAGCTTAACCGGGTTACCTAATTCACCCCTCCACTTT
NA	few	TRBV4-1	TRBJ2-3	CASSKLAPGTDTQYF	TGCGCCAGCAGCAAGCTAGCACCCGGAACAGATACGCAGTATTTT